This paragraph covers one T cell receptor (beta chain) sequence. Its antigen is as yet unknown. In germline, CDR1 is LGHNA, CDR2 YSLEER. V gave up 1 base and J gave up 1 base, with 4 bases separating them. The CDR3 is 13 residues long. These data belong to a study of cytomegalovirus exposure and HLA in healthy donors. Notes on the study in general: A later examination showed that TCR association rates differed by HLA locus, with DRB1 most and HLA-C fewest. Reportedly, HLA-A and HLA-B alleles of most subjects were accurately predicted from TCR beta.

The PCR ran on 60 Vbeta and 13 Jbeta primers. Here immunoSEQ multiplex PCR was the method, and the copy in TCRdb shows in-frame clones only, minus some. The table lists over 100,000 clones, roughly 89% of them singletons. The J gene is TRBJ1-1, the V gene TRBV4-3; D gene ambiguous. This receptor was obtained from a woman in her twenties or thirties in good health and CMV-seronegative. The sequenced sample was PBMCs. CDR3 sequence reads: CASSQGQNTEAFF. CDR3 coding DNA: TGCGCCAGCAGCCAAGGACAGAACACTGAAGCTTTCTTT.